This T cell receptor beta chain came from a study of blood T cell repertoires in COVID-19. On the study more broadly: Collection of acute and convalescent COVID-19 samples took place in the United States, Italy and Spain. The analysed material was cDNA or gDNA that came from T cells, B-cell-depleted T cells, or PBMCs.

Source study methods: Amplification of reference gene primers was used by the study to estimate nucleated cell counts. TCRdb keeps only in-frame clones here, not all; method: immunoSEQ multiplex PCR. The D gene and trimming were derived from the DNA, and the V and J assignments and clone size from that table. Of 180,000 or so clones in the sample, approximately 80% were seen once. The ends were cut back, 0 bases at V and 8 bases at J, with 16 bases in the middle. The CDR3 spans 16 residues. Germline V lookup: CDR1 SNHLY, CDR2 FYNNEI. The specimen was peripheral blood. The chain uses TRBV2 and TRBJ1-4; tentatively, D is TRBD1 (6 bases). The sequence came from a woman in her 50s with active or convalescent COVID-19. The DNA for the CDR3 is TGTGCCAGCAGTGAAGCCCGGACAGCCGGAAGGGAAAAACTGTTTTTT. Its protein product is CASSEARTAGREKLFF.